The rows below give T cell receptor beta chains drawn from one sample of a study of shared clonotypes between healthy human individuals. Data came from immunoSEQ multiplex PCR; TCRdb stores just in-frame clones and leaves some out. In the table there are 2 million to 2.5 million clones, about 94% of which are singletons. The sequenced sample was naive CD4+ T cells sorted from blood. Receptors originate from a young man in good health. CDR3s include the opening cysteine and the closing phenylalanine or tryptophan. Fields, in order: D gene, clone size, J gene, V gene, CDR3 DNA, CDR3 protein. A D gene is named only where the DNA matches it firmly. Some rows have no size entry. The others give once, few or many, or a class for an expanded clone.

TRBD1	once	TRBJ1-2	TRBV23-1	TGCGCCAGCAGTCATCTGACCCGGTCTAGTCGTTCGACAGGGACCTATGGCTACACCTTC	CASSHLTRSSRSTGTYGYTF
.	few	TRBJ1-2	TRBV5-4	TGTGCCAGCAGCTTATACACAGGAAACTATGGCTACACCTTC	CASSLYTGNYGYTF
.	.	TRBJ2-3	TRBV19	TGTGCCAGTAGCCTAATACTAGCAGATACGCAGTATTTT	CASSLILADTQYF
TRBD2	.	TRBJ2-7	TRBV7-2	TGTGCCAGCAGCCTCGGACTGCTTACTAGAGCGGGAGTTGACGAGCAGTACTTC	CASSLGLLTRAGVDEQYF
TRBD2	once	TRBJ2-1	TRBV7-2	TGTGCCAGCAGCTTAGTCCCACTAGCGGGAGGTTTCTACAATGAGCAGTTCTTC	CASSLVPLAGGFYNEQFF
TRBD1	once	TRBJ2-2	TRBV28	TGTGCCAGCCTAGGACAGGGGAACACCGGGGAGCTGTTTTTT	CASLGQGNTGELFF
TRBD2	.	TRBJ2-1	TRBV27	TGTGCCAGCAGTCCGGCCGGGGGGTTTTATGAGCAGTTCTTC	CASSPAGGFYEQFF
TRBD2	.	TRBJ2-7	TRBV5-4	TGTGCCAGCAGCCGGAGGGAGAGCGGGAGCTACGAGCAGTACTTC	CASSRRESGSYEQYF
.	.	TRBJ2-7	TRBV10-2	TGCGCCAGCAGTGAAGGGACAATATACGAGCAGTACTTC	CASSEGTIYEQYF
TRBD1	.	TRBJ1-1	TRBV5-1	TGCGCCAGCAGCTTGGAGACAGGGAGGACTGAAGCTTTCTTT	CASSLETGRTEAFF
TRBD2	.	TRBJ2-7	TRBV7-2	TGTGCCAGCAGCTTAGCCCTCGGGACCCTAGCGGGAGGTTCCTACGAGCAGTACTTC	CASSLALGTLAGGSYEQYF
.	.	TRBJ1-3	TRBV7-8	TGTGCCAGCAGCTTAATTGGGTACTCTGGAAACACCATATATTTT	CASSLIGYSGNTIYF
.	.	TRBJ2-7	TRBV9	TGTGCCAGCAATACCGGGACTCCGGGCGAGCAGTACTTC	CASNTGTPGEQYF
TRBD1	.	TRBJ2-1	TRBV30	TGTGCCTGGAGTCGGACAGGGTTGGATGAGCAGTTCTTC	CAWSRTGLDEQFF
.	.	TRBJ2-1	TRBV10-3	TGTGCCATCATGCAAGATGGTGAGCAGTTCTTC	CAIMQDGEQFF
.	.	TRBJ1-3	TRBV30	TGTGCCTGGAGTGCGGGGGGTCGAAACACCATATATTTT	CAWSAGGRNTIYF
.	once	TRBJ1-6	TRBV15	TGTGCCACCAGCTTTCGACAGTTCTATAATTCACCCCTCCACTTT	CATSFRQFYNSPLHF
TRBD1	.	TRBJ2-7	TRBV19	TGTGCCAGTAGTATAGAGGGGACAGGCTCCTACGAGCAGTACTTC	CASSIEGTGSYEQYF
TRBD2	.	TRBJ2-3	TRBV6-5	TGTGCCAGCGGCCCAGCGGGACCACCGGCAGATACGCAGTATTTT	CASGPAGPPADTQYF
.	.	TRBJ2-5	TRBV5-4	TGTGCCAGCAGCTTGGCGGGGATGCAAGAGACCCAGTACTTC	CASSLAGMQETQYF
.	.	TRBJ2-2	TRBV7-9	TGTGCCAGCAGCTTGTCGCGACAGAACACCGGGGAGCTGTTTTTT	CASSLSRQNTGELFF
TRBD1	.	TRBJ2-1	TRBV5-1	TGCGCCAGCAGCTTGTGGGACAGGGATTCAAATGAGCAGTTCTTC	CASSLWDRDSNEQFF
TRBD2	.	TRBJ2-7	TRBV19	TGTGCCAGTAGTATAACAGCGGGAGGCTACGAGCAGTACTTC	CASSITAGGYEQYF
.	.	TRBJ2-1	TRBV6-6	TGTGCCAGCAGTACCTCAGCCTATGAGCAGTTCTTC	CASSTSAYEQFF
.	.	TRBJ2-3	TRBV9	TGTGCCAGCAGCGTGCAGCCGGTTTATGGGACTAGCACAGATACGCAGTATTTT	CASSVQPVYGTSTDTQYF
TRBD1	.	TRBJ2-7	TRBV5-4	TGTGCCAGCAGCACCGGGACAGGGGGCGCTTCCTACGAGCAGTACTTC	CASSTGTGGASYEQYF
TRBD1	.	TRBJ2-5	TRBV30	TGTGCCTGGAGTGGCAGGGGGCGAGAGACCCAGTACTTC	CAWSGRGRETQYF
.	.	TRBJ1-2	TRBV30	TGTGCCTGGAGTGTCGGGACGGCCGAGGGTTTTGGCTACACCTTC	CAWSVGTAEGFGYTF
.	.	TRBJ2-5	TRBV5-1	TGCGCCAGCAGCTTGGTCAGTAGTCGGGGGCAAGAGACCCAGTACTTC	CASSLVSSRGQETQYF
TRBD2	.	TRBJ2-3	TRBV5-8	TGTGCCAGCAGCATCTACAGGGGACTAGCTAATAACACAGATACGCAGTATTTT	CASSIYRGLANNTDTQYF